Below, one T cell receptor (beta chain) is given with its context. As yet, its antigen is unknown. The sample is drawn from a study of shared clonotypes between healthy human individuals. The overall study: Per donor, three plates held CD4 naive cells, three held CD4 memory, two held CD8 naive and one held CD8 memory. Notes on the study in general: How much donors shared clonotypes was expected to be affected by sequencing depth.

Produced via immunoSEQ multiplex PCR; TCRdb's table is partial and in-frame only. The sample shows 2 million to 2.5 million clones, around 93% of them seen only once. Unmatched junction bases numbered 11, after V lost 5 bases and J lost 9 bases. The germline CDR1 and CDR2 sequences are SEHNR and FQNEAQ (reference sequence). CDR3 length equals 15 residues. This TCR was sampled from a man aged 18 to 29 in good health. Some clones in this sample may be carry-over from other donors' samples. Sequencing was carried out using naive CD4+ T cells from PBMCs. Subset given: CD45RA+ positively selected. The chain carries TRBV7-9 and TRBJ2-1; TRBD1 aligns across 9 bases. The CDR3 spells CASSRQRDREPEQFF. DNA for the CDR3: TGTGCCAGCAGCCGACAGCGGGACAGGGAGCCTGAGCAGTTCTTC. The full variable domain, with the rest looked up from reference TRBV7-9 and TRBJ2-1, is DTGVSQNPRHKITKRGQNVTFRCDPISEHNRLYWYRQTLGQGPEFLTYFQNEAQLEKSRLLSDRFSAERPKGSFSTLEIQRTEQGDSAMYLCASSRQRDREPEQFFGPGTRLTVL.